Listed here is a single TCR beta chain. The data were taken from a study of shared clonotypes between healthy human individuals. Germline CDR1 reads SNHLY; CDR2 reads FYNNEI. With 2 bases removed from V and 8 bases from J, the gap between germline ends came to 12 bases. The CDR3 length is 13 residues. Measured with immunoSEQ multiplex PCR; TCRdb has only the in-frame clones, and not every one. The sample records about half a million clones, about four fifths being singletons. Sequences were obtained from PBMCs. The sequence came from a woman aged 40 to 49 in good health. Some clones in this sample may be carry-over from other donors' samples. V usage is TRBV2 and J usage is TRBJ1-2; weak D call: TRBD1 (6 bases). CDR3 amino acids: CASSENRVSGYTF. The CDR3 DNA follows: TGTGCCAGCAGTGAAAACAGGGTTAGCGGCTACACCTTC.